The present T cell receptor (beta chain) was sequenced within a study of blood T cell repertoires in COVID-19. Turning to the study itself: Sites across the United States, Italy and Spain contributed samples from acute and convalescent COVID-19. Sources were T cells, B-cell-depleted T cells, or PBMCs; the material itself was cDNA or gDNA.

This CDR3 has 14 residues. Trimming took 3 bases from V and 5 from J, leaving 14 bases between them. Germline assignment: CDR1 SGHRS and CDR2 YFSETQ. Study processing details: Reference gene primer amplification gave nucleated cell count estimates. This table comes from immunoSEQ multiplex PCR, and its TCRdb copy is limited to in-frame clones, with some not included. Clonal size and the V and J genes are those of that table, whereas D and trimming came from the DNA. The sample yields around 130,000 clones, roughly four fifths seen once. This clonotype was obtained from a woman aged 80 or older with acute or convalescent COVID-19. The V call is TRBV5-1, the J call TRBJ2-5; D remains unclear. The sequenced sample was peripheral blood. This chain's CDR3 is CASSSSTTRETQYF. CDR3 DNA: TGCGCCAGCAGCTCTTCTACTACTCGGGAGACCCAGTACTTC.